The 24 T cell receptor beta chains listed next were all sequenced from one sample in a study of blood T cell repertoires in COVID-19. Clones were sequenced by immunoSEQ multiplex PCR, and TCRdb holds only the in-frame ones, with some missing. The sample yields around 200,000 clones, 88% seen once. Sequenced input: PBMCs or T cells enriched from blood (not recorded which). Receptors were obtained from a woman aged 30 to 39 who had recovered from COVID-19.

The chain links TRBV4-1 to TRBJ1-2; possibly TRBD1 for D (5 bases). V was pared by 0 bases and J by 2 bases, with 10 bases between. This CDR3 is built from 15 residues. Germline V CDR1 and CDR2: MGHRA, YSYEKL. In DNA, the CDR3 is TGCGCCAGCAGCCAAGATGCAGGGCAAAACTATGGCTACACCTTC. This translates into CASSQDAGQNYGYTF.

There are a few counts of this clone. Other DNA sequences within the sample encode an identical CDR3. The chain is built from TRBV4-3 and TRBJ1-1; tentative D call: TRBD1 (5 bases). Germline V gene data show CDR1 as LGHNA and CDR2 as YSLEER. Trimming removed 0 bases at V and 3 bases at J, with 11 bases between. The CDR3 consists of 15 residues. The CDR3 loop reads CASSQDRGGDTEAFF. CDR3 bases: TGCGCCAGCAGCCAAGATCGGGGGGGGGACACTGAAGCTTTCTTT.

This chain joins TRBV3-1 (or the pseudogene TRBV3-2) and TRBJ1-5, with no clear D. V lost 1 base and J lost 2, with 18 bases in between. Germline V CDR1 and CDR2: LGHDT, YNNKEL (reference sequence). The CDR3 spans 18 residues. The CDR3 reads CASSQGFVGGFGNQPQHF. CDR3 nucleotides: TGTGCCAGCAGCCAAGGATTCGTGGGAGGGTTTGGCAATCAGCCCCAGCATTTT.

The CDR3 coding sequence is TGCGCCAGCAGCCTGGGACTAGCGGTGTCCCGGGAGCAGTACTTC. Its translation is CASSLGLAVSREQYF. J is TRBJ2-7 and V is TRBV5-1; TRBD2 agrees at 11 bases. The V and J ends lost 4 bases and 7 bases, in that order; junction bases with no gene match: 10. This CDR3 has 15 residues. CDR1 SGHRS and CDR2 YFSETQ come from the germline V gene.

This sequence joins TRBV7-6 and TRBJ2-2; D remains unclear. V dropped 1 base and J dropped 8 bases, with 8 bases sitting between them. The V gene's germline CDR1 is SGHVS and CDR2 FNYEAQ. The CDR3 has 13 amino acids. This CDR3 reads CASSLDPSGELFF. The CDR3 DNA follows: TGTGCCAGCAGCTTAGACCCGAGTGGGGAGCTGTTTTTT.

The chain is built from TRBV5-1 and TRBJ1-1; 7 bases are shared with TRBD1. Germline-derived CDR1 and CDR2 are SGHRS and YFSETQ. This CDR3 spans 16 amino acids. After removal of 1 base from V and 0 bases from J, the junction contained 6 bases not matched to a gene. DNA for the CDR3: TGCGCCAGCAGCTTGCTCCCGGGACAGATGAACACTGAAGCTTTCTTT. Protein sequence: CASSLLPGQMNTEAFF.

This clone was observed once. The gene calls are TRBV6-1 and TRBJ2-7; 10 bases align to TRBD2. Trimming at V came to 2 bases and at J to 2 bases, leaving 6 bases not matched to a gene. Looked up from germline, CDR1 is MNHNS and CDR2 is SASEGT. This CDR3 comprises 16 residues. The CDR3 DNA follows: TGTGCCAGCAGTGAAATGGTAGCGGGGGGACCCTACGAGCAGTACTTC. Residues: CASSEMVAGGPYEQYF.

In this sample, this clone turned up a few times. V and J are TRBV3-1 (or the pseudogene TRBV3-2) and TRBJ2-2; D unclear. With 4 bases removed from V and 5 bases from J, the gap between germline ends came to 14 bases. Looked up from germline, CDR1 is LGHDT and CDR2 is YNNKEL (reference sequence). The CDR3 runs 15 residues. The CDR3 loop is CASSLLQTSTGELFF. For the CDR3, the DNA is TGTGCCAGCAGCCTCCTACAGACGAGTACCGGGGAGCTGTTTTTT.

A single count supports this clone. The chain recombines TRBV19 with TRBJ2-2, with D perhaps matching TRBD1 (8 bases). CDR3 length equals 15 residues. The V end was cut by 6 bases, the J end by 5 bases, with 16 bases between. Germline-derived CDR1 and CDR2 are LNHDA and SQIVND (reference sequence). The CDR3 loop reads CASRVTGGGTGELFF. The CDR3 DNA reads TGTGCCAGTAGGGTTACAGGGGGAGGGACCGGGGAGCTGTTTTTT.

V and J are TRBV3-1 (or the pseudogene TRBV3-2) and TRBJ1-2; D is uncertain. CDR3 length equals 13 residues. The ends were cut back, 0 bases at V and 6 bases at J, with 8 bases in the middle. Germline V gene sequence: CDR1 LGHDT, CDR2 YNNKEL (reference sequence). This CDR3 is CASSQEGGDGYTF. As DNA, the CDR3 is TGTGCCAGCAGCCAAGAAGGCGGGGATGGCTACACCTTC.

The rearrangement links TRBV5-5 to TRBJ1-4, with TRBD1 as a possible D gene (6 bases). Germline lookup yields CDR1 SGHKS and CDR2 YYEKEE (reference sequence). The CDR3 length is 14 residues. The germline V and J ends were trimmed by 0 bases and 8 bases, with 11 bases remaining between them. The CDR3 loop is CASSLGPRGEKLFF. For the CDR3, the DNA is TGTGCCAGCAGCTTGGGTCCCAGGGGAGAAAAACTGTTTTTT.

This chain connects TRBV5-1 to TRBJ2-1, with 8 bases that match TRBD1. The CDR3 consists of 13 residues. The V and J ends lost 2 bases and 6 bases, in that order; junction bases with no gene match: 1. CDR1 and CDR2 from the germline V gene are SGHRS and YFSETQ. The CDR3 region is CASSFGQGNEQFF. The CDR3 DNA sequence: TGCGCCAGCAGCTTCGGACAGGGCAATGAGCAGTTCTTC.

The chain combines TRBV6-5 with TRBJ2-7; the D is unclear. This CDR3 is built from 15 residues. The germline V gene encodes CDR1 MNHEY and CDR2 SVGAGI. Trimming left V 3 bases short and J 4 bases short, with 16 bases between. DNA for the CDR3: TGTGCCAGCAGTTATAGTCTTCGGGTCGCTTACGAGCAGTACTTC. Residues: CASSYSLRVAYEQYF.

The chain recombines TRBV5-6 with TRBJ1-5; the D is unclear. Germline V CDR1 and CDR2: SGHDT, YYEEEE. Trimming cost V 2 bases and J 7 bases, with 7 bases left between them. The CDR3 covers 12 residues. CDR3 nucleotide sequence: TGTGCCAGCAGCTTTGGGCCCCAGCCCCAGCATTTT. This sequence encodes CASSFGPQPQHF.

The J gene is TRBJ2-5, the V gene TRBV4-2; the match to TRBD2 covers 8 bases. J lost 4 bases, V lost 8 bases, and 9 bases had no gene match. Germline CDR1 and CDR2: LGHNA and YNFKEQ. The CDR3 runs to 14 residues. The CDR3 nucleotides read TGTGCCAGCGCCGGGGGGGCCCAGGGAGAGACCCAGTACTTC. It codes for CASAGGAQGETQYF.

This chain uses TRBV19 with TRBJ1-1; the match to TRBD1 covers 12 bases. Trimming at V came to 7 bases and at J to 1 base, leaving 10 bases not matched to a gene. CDR3 length equals 17 residues. The V gene's germline CDR1 is LNHDA and CDR2 SQIVND (reference sequence). The CDR3, as DNA: TGTGCCAGTAAAAGGGGACAGGGGGCGGCTAAGAACACTGAAGCTTTCTTT. This gives the protein CASKRGQGAAKNTEAFF.

This chain joins TRBV7-9 and TRBJ2-1; 11 bases are shared with TRBD2. The CDR3 has 16 residues. The germline V gene encodes CDR1 SEHNR and CDR2 FQNEAQ (reference sequence). With 6 bases clipped from V and 9 bases from J, the junction kept 13 bases outside the gene matches. For the CDR3, the DNA is TGTGCCAGCAGTTCCACACCGGGACTAGCGGCCGGTGAGCAGTTCTTC. Translation gives CASSSTPGLAAGEQFF.

V gene TRBV7-8 combines with J gene TRBJ1-5, with D possibly being TRBD1 (6 bases). The germline gives CDR1 SGHVS, CDR2 FQNEAQ. This CDR3 region has 19 residues. V was pared by 1 base and J by 3 bases, with 22 bases between. Here the CDR3 reads CASSLVGQSTGRYNQPQHF. CDR3 DNA sequence: TGTGCCAGCAGCTTAGTAGGACAGTCGACAGGCCGATACAATCAGCCCCAGCATTTT.

The chain recombines TRBV4-3 with TRBJ2-7; 9 nucleotides align to TRBD1. Trimming cost V 4 bases and J 3 bases; bases outside gene matches: 7. Germline-derived CDR1 and CDR2 are LGHNA and YSLEER. The CDR3 sequence is 15 residues long. The CDR3 sequence: CASSPDRGVFYEQYF. CDR3 bases: TGCGCCAGCAGCCCCGACAGGGGGGTCTTCTACGAGCAGTACTTC.

V gene TRBV3-1 (or the pseudogene TRBV3-2) combines with J gene TRBJ2-2, with 7 bases identical to TRBD2. This CDR3 contains 14 residues. V lost 4 bases, J lost 8 bases, and 7 bases stayed unmatched. Germline V gene lookup returns CDR1 LGHDT and CDR2 YNNKEL (reference sequence). CDR3: CASSPGLGRGELFF. The CDR3 DNA follows: TGTGCCAGCAGCCCCGGACTAGGACGGGGGGAGCTGTTTTTT.

J is TRBJ2-1 and V is TRBV6-2 or TRBV6-3, with 9 nucleotides matching TRBD2. Per germline, CDR1 MNHEY and CDR2 SVGEGT. This CDR3 spans 18 amino acids. The ends lost 6 bases at V and 2 bases at J; junction bases unmatched: 14. The CDR3 bases are TGTGCCAGCAGCAAACGGTGGAGTAGCGGGGGCCCCTACAATGAGCAGTTCTTC. It specifies CASSKRWSSGGPYNEQFF.

The rearrangement uses TRBV7-6 and TRBJ1-2, with a tentative D call TRBD1 (6 bases). The length of the CDR3 is 15 residues. The V and J ends lost 1 base and 0 bases respectively, with 9 bases between them. The germline CDR1 and CDR2 sequences are SGHVS and FNYEAQ. Here the CDR3 reads CASSLVGGPNYGYTF. As DNA, the CDR3 is TGTGCCAGCAGCTTAGTAGGGGGTCCTAACTATGGCTACACCTTC.

The V gene is TRBV5-4, the J gene TRBJ2-5; tentative D call: TRBD1 (7 bases). The V end lost 4 bases, the J end lost 3 bases, and 16 bases lay between the germline ends. This CDR3 region has 15 residues. Germline V lookup: CDR1 SGHNT, CDR2 YYREEE (reference sequence). The CDR3: CASSIRQGGEETQYF. The DNA of the CDR3 is TGTGCCAGCAGCATACGACAGGGAGGAGAAGAGACCCAGTACTTC.

This clone appeared once. The CDR3 DNA sequence: TGTGCCAGCAGACCAGGGGGGCGGACTGAAGCTTTCTTT. It yields the protein CASRPGGRTEAFF. The V gene is TRBV9, the J gene TRBJ1-1, with TRBD1 identical over 7 bases. This CDR3 is 13 amino acids long. The V segment lost 5 bases and the J segment 5 bases; nucleotides outside the gene matches: 6. Germline CDR1 reads SGDLS; CDR2 reads YYNGEE.